Here is one T cell receptor (beta chain) with its context. The data belong to a study of blood T cell repertoires in COVID-19. Original processing methods: Reference gene primer amplification gave estimated nucleated cell counts. Produced via immunoSEQ multiplex PCR; TCRdb's table is partial and in-frame only. V and J calls and clone size follow that table, whereas D and trimming were derived from the DNA. The sample includes 300,000 to 450,000 clones, over 75% of them seen just once. The CDR3 runs to 12 residues. The germline V and J ends were trimmed by 8 bases and 4 bases, with 14 bases remaining between them. Germline CDR1 reads SQVTM; CDR2 reads ANQGSEA.

V gene TRBV29-1 combines with J gene TRBJ1-1, with D possibly TRBD1 on 6 matching bases. The sequenced sample was peripheral blood. This clonotype was sampled from a woman aged 60 to 75 with COVID-19, enrolled during active disease. CDR3 coding DNA: TGCAGCTTTACAGGGACGGGCACTGAAGCTTTCTTT. It codes for CSFTGTGTEAFF.